This is a list of T cell receptor beta chains from one sample in a study of blood T cell repertoires in COVID-19. Assay used: immunoSEQ multiplex PCR; TCRdb lists only in-frame clones, some missing. The profile shows some 190,000 clones, around 88% of them singletons. The sample comprised PBMCs or T cells enriched from blood (not recorded which). These receptors came from a man between 35 and 55 years old with acute COVID-19. CDR3s include the opening cysteine and the closing phenylalanine or tryptophan. A D gene is named only where the DNA matches it firmly. Only some rows state a clone size, as once, few, many or a class for expanded clones.

v_gene	j_gene	d_gene	abundance	CDR3aa	CDR3nt
TRBV5-6	TRBJ1-5	-	-	CASSLGWSYSNQPQHF	TGTGCCAGCAGCTTGGGATGGAGTTATAGCAATCAGCCCCAGCATTTT
TRBV9	TRBJ1-6	-	-	CASSASGVAGSPLHF	TGTGCCAGCAGCGCCTCAGGGGTAGCAGGCTCACCCCTCCACTTT
TRBV30	TRBJ1-3	-	-	CAWSGTLGNTIYF	TGTGCCTGGAGTGGGACACTAGGAAACACCATATATTTT
TRBV5-1	TRBJ2-7	-	-	CASSLDGASYEQYF	TGCGCCAGCAGTTTAGATGGGGCTTCCTACGAGCAGTACTTC
TRBV2	TRBJ1-1	-	-	CASSATRGTEAFF	TGTGCCAGCAGTGCTACCCGGGGGACTGAAGCTTTCTTT
TRBV7-2	TRBJ2-3	-	once	CASSVAGQPTDTQYF	TGTGCCAGCAGCGTAGCGGGACAGCCAACAGATACGCAGTATTTT
TRBV6-5	TRBJ2-5	TRBD1	-	CASRGQGARETQYF	TGTGCCAGCAGGGGACAGGGGGCTAGAGAGACCCAGTACTTC
TRBV19	TRBJ2-1	TRBD2	-	CASSIDAGLAHNEQFF	TGTGCCAGTAGTATAGATGCGGGACTAGCCCACAATGAGCAGTTCTTC
TRBV3-1/TRBV3-2	TRBJ2-7	-	-	CASRIGGGYEQYF	TGTGCCAGCAGGATAGGAGGTGGCTACGAGCAGTACTTC
TRBV12-3/TRBV12-4	TRBJ1-2	-	-	CASSNSGGGYTF	TGTGCCAGCAGCAACAGTGGGGGGGGCTACACCTTC
TRBV28	TRBJ1-1	-	-	CASSLFGTGGGTEAFF	TGTGCCAGCAGTTTATTTGGCACGGGTGGAGGCACTGAAGCTTTCTTT
TRBV5-1	TRBJ2-5	-	-	CASSRGETQYF	TGCGCCAGCAGCAGGGGGGAGACCCAGTACTTC
TRBV6-5	TRBJ2-5	-	-	CASKRDQETQYF	TGTGCCAGCAAGAGGGACCAAGAGACCCAGTACTTC
TRBV25-1	TRBJ2-7	TRBD2	-	CASRYGGGGYEQYF	TGTGCCAGCAGGTATGGCGGGGGGGGATACGAGCAGTACTTC
TRBV28	TRBJ2-4	-	few	CASRRDSKNIQYF	TGTGCCAGCAGAAGAGATAGCAAAAACATTCAGTACTTC
TRBV9	TRBJ2-5	-	-	CASSLGWPQETQYF	TGTGCCAGCAGCCTAGGATGGCCTCAAGAGACCCAGTACTTC
TRBV28	TRBJ2-7	TRBD2	once	CASSSTSVSYEQYF	TGTGCCAGCAGTTCGACTAGCGTCTCCTACGAGCAGTACTTC
TRBV9	TRBJ2-2	-	-	CASSVDTGLGELFF	TGTGCCAGCAGCGTGGACACAGGGTTAGGGGAGCTGTTTTTT
TRBV7-2	TRBJ2-1	TRBD2	-	CASSLSLAGAAGNEQFF	TGTGCCAGCAGCTTGAGCCTAGCGGGAGCCGCTGGGAATGAGCAGTTCTTC
TRBV23-1	TRBJ2-3	-	-	CASSCSQDSSTDTQYF	TGCGCCAGCAGTTGCAGTCAGGACAGTAGCACAGATACGCAGTATTTT
TRBV4-1	TRBJ2-1	-	-	CASTRNRDTWGNEQFF	TGCGCCAGCACCCGAAACCGGGACACGTGGGGGAATGAGCAGTTCTTC
TRBV3-1/TRBV3-2	TRBJ2-7	TRBD1	-	CASSRPGQGSYEQYF	TGTGCCAGCAGCCGACCGGGACAGGGTTCCTACGAGCAGTACTTC
TRBV4-1	TRBJ2-7	-	-	CASSQDLEGAGKGYEQYF	TGCGCCAGCAGCCAAGATCTAGAGGGGGCGGGAAAGGGCTACGAGCAGTACTTC
TRBV11-2	TRBJ2-7	TRBD1	-	CASTPWGTGDEQYF	TGTGCCAGCACCCCCTGGGGGACAGGGGACGAGCAGTACTTC
TRBV4-1	TRBJ1-3	-	-	CASSQLYQLRSGNTIYF	TGCGCCAGCAGCCAGTTGTACCAACTAAGATCTGGAAACACCATATATTTT
TRBV29-1	TRBJ1-2	-	-	CSVLMEQNNYGYTF	TGCAGCGTCCTGATGGAGCAGAATAACTATGGCTACACCTTC
TRBV6-5	TRBJ1-2	TRBD1	-	CASSTRTGGNYGYTF	TGTGCCAGCAGTACCCGGACAGGCGGGAACTATGGCTACACCTTC
TRBV18	TRBJ2-2	TRBD2	-	CASSQFTSGRKNTGELFF	TGTGCCAGCTCACAATTTACTAGCGGGAGGAAGAACACCGGGGAGCTGTTTTTT